This T cell receptor (beta chain) was recovered during a study of T cell responses to AZD1222 COVID-19 vaccine. Study-level results: Dominant at 160-218 and 743-854, vaccine-associated CD4 TCRs also spanned spike. Compared with day 0, the breadth and depth of the Spike-specific TCR repertoire rose significantly after two doses of AZD1222. Mostly white British, mostly female donors; authors suggested clonal diversity may be underestimated.

Worth noting for this clone: Antigen specificity is unknown.

The CDR3 is 15 amino acids. CDR1 and CDR2 (germline): SGHAT, FQNNGV. Germline trimming cut 1 base from V and 7 bases from J; bases unmatched to any gene: 8. Assay: immunoSEQ multiplex PCR; the TCRdb copy retains only in-frame clones and omits some. Among over 85,000 clones listed, over 75% were seen once. Here the sequenced sample was peripheral blood, taken on day 0 of AZD1222 vaccination. The V call is TRBV11-2, the J call TRBJ2-7; 9 bases line up with TRBD2. The TCR sequence derives from an adult in good health. CDR3 sequence reads: CASSLVGSGSQEQYF. The CDR3 DNA reads as TGTGCCAGCAGCTTAGTAGGTAGCGGGAGTCAAGAGCAGTACTTC.